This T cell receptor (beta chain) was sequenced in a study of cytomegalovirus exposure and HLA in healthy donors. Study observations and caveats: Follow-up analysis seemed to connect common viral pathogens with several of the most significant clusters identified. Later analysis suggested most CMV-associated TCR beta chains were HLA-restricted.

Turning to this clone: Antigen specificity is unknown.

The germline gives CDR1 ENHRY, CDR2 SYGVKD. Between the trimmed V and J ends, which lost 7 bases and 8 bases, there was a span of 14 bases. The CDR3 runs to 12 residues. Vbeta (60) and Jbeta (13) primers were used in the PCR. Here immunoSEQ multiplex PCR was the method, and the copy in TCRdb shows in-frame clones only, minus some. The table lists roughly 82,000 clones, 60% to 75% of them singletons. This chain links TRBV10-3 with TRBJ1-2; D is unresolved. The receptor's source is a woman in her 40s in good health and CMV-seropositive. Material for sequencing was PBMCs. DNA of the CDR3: TGTGCCATCACCCGATCCGGGAAGGGCTACACCTTC. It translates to CAITRSGKGYTF.